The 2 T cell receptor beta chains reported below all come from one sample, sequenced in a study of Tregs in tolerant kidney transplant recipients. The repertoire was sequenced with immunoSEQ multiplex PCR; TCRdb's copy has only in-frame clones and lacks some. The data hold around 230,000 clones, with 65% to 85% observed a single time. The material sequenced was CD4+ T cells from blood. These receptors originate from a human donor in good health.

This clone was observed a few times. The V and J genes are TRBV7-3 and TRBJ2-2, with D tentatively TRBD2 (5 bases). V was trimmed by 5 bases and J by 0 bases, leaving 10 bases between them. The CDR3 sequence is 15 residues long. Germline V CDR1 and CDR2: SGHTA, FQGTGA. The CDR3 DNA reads TGTGCCAGCAGCCCCAGCGGAGCGAACACCGGGGAGCTGTTTTTT. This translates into CASSPSGANTGELFF.

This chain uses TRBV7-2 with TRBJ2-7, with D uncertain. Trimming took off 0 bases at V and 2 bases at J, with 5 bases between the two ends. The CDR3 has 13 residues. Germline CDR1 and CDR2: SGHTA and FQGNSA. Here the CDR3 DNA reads TGTGCCAGCAGCTTAGCCCCACCCTACGAGCAGTACTTC. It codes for CASSLAPPYEQYF. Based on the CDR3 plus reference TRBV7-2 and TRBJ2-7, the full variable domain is GAGVSQSPSNKVTEKGKDVELRCDPISGHTALYWYRQSLGQGLEFLIYFQGNSAPDKSGLPSDRFSAERTGGSVSTLTIQRTQQEDSAVYLCASSLAPPYEQYFGPGTRLTVT.